These 5 T cell receptor beta chains were all obtained from the same sample, sequenced in a study of blood T cell repertoires in COVID-19. Using immunoSEQ multiplex PCR, the repertoire was profiled, and TCRdb retains in-frame clones only, with some absent. The sample holds 79,000 or so clones, 87% seen once. Sequenced material: peripheral blood. The receptors here all came from a human donor in a cohort sampled during active COVID-19.

The chain has TRBV7-9 and TRBJ1-1, with no clear D. Germline V CDR1 and CDR2: SEHNR, FQNEAQ (reference sequence). The CDR3 consists of 11 residues. V was cut by 5 bases and J by 6 bases, with 7 bases left in between. The CDR3 here is CASSPQAEAFF. CDR3 coding DNA: TGTGCCAGCAGCCCTCAGGCTGAAGCTTTCTTT.

The chain uses TRBV5-4 and TRBJ2-5; unclear D gene. Deletions cut 4 bases from V and 2 bases from J, with 6 bases between. Germline CDR1 SGHNT, CDR2 YYREEE (reference sequence). The CDR3 is 12 residues long. CDR3 coding DNA: TGTGCCAGCAGCGGGCCGCAAGAGACCCAGTACTTC. Encoded protein: CASSGPQETQYF.

This chain uses TRBV21-1 with TRBJ2-1; the table's D call TRBD2 went unverified against the DNA. TRBV21-1 is assigned pseudogene status. The CDR3 runs 11 residues. CDR3 in amino acids: CASSKFDEQFF. As DNA, the CDR3 is TGTGCCAGCAGCAAATTCGATGAGCAGTTCTTC.

The chain is built from TRBV9 and TRBJ2-1; D gene ambiguous. The CDR3 is made up of 16 amino acids. Between the trimmed V and J ends, which lost 1 base and 9 bases, there was a span of 20 bases. The germline CDR1 and CDR2 sequences are SGDLS and YYNGEE. This CDR3 is CASSVMTGSETVEQFF. The CDR3 DNA sequence: TGTGCCAGCAGCGTAATGACTGGCTCCGAGACGGTTGAGCAGTTCTTC.

This chain uses TRBV7-6 with TRBJ2-1, with D unresolved. The CDR3 has 15 amino acids. Germline V gives CDR1 SGHVS, CDR2 FNYEAQ. The ends were cut back, 5 bases at V and 0 bases at J, with 11 bases in the middle. The CDR3 is CASSPRASSYNEQFF. DNA for the CDR3: TGTGCCAGCAGCCCCCGCGCAAGCTCCTACAATGAGCAGTTCTTC.